One sample yielded the 28 T cell receptor beta chains listed below, sequenced in a study of cytomegalovirus exposure and HLA in healthy donors. Both 60 Vbeta primers and 13 Jbeta primers went into the PCR. Clones were sequenced by immunoSEQ multiplex PCR, and TCRdb holds only the in-frame ones, with some missing. The sample yields tens of thousands of clones, approximately 80% seen once. Sequencing input: PBMCs. Receptor source: a man younger than 35 in good health and CMV-seronegative.

This clone was observed a few times. J is TRBJ2-1 and V is TRBV7-9, with TRBD2 matching 9 bases. This CDR3 has 16 residues. V gave up 1 base and J gave up 8 bases; unmatched junction bases: 9. From germline, CDR1 is SEHNR and CDR2 FQNEAQ (reference sequence). DNA of the CDR3: TGTGCCAGCAGCTTAGGGTCGCGGGGGGGCATGCATGAGCAGTTCTTC. Translated, it gives CASSLGSRGGMHEQFF. The variable domain in full, with the rest retrieved from reference TRBV7-9 and TRBJ2-1, is DTGVSQNPRHKITKRGQNVTFRCDPISEHNRLYWYRQTLGQGPEFLTYFQNEAQLEKSRLLSDRFSAERPKGSFSTLEIQRTEQGDSAMYLCASSLGSRGGMHEQFFGPGTRLTVL.

V gene TRBV27 combines with J gene TRBJ2-7, with a tentative D call TRBD1 (6 bases). CDR1 MNHEY and CDR2 SMNVEV come from the germline V gene (reference sequence). V lost 5 bases, J lost 2 bases, and 10 bases lay in between. There are 13 residues in the CDR3. The CDR3 DNA is TGTGCCAGCAGTGAAGGGGGTGCCTACGAGCAGTACGTC. It specifies CASSEGGAYEQYV.

This clone showed up just a few times. The chain is built from TRBV2 and TRBJ2-1; 7 bases align to TRBD1. Germline values: CDR1 SNHLY, CDR2 FYNNEI. Trimming took 6 bases from V and 0 from J; bases not matched to a gene: 5. The CDR3 covers 15 residues. CDR3 amino acids: CASSPGQSSYNEQFF. The CDR3 coding sequence is TGTGCCAGCAGCCCGGGACAGAGCTCCTACAATGAGCAGTTCTTC.

The V and J genes are TRBV5-4 and TRBJ2-3; 7 bases fit TRBD1. Trimming removed 4 bases from V and 1 base from J; junction bases left unmatched: 6. Looked up from germline, CDR1 is SGHNT and CDR2 is YYREEE (reference sequence). This CDR3 spans 15 amino acids. The DNA for the CDR3 is TGTGCCAGCAGCAGCCGGGACAGAGGCACAGATACGCAGTATTTT. Translated, it gives CASSSRDRGTDTQYF. Complete variable domain (other parts from reference TRBV5-4 and TRBJ2-3): ETGVTQSPTHLIKTRGQQVTLRCSSQSGHNTVSWYQQALGQGPQFIFQYYREEENGRGNFPPRFSGLQFPNYSSELNVNALELDDSALYLCASSSRDRGTDTQYFGPGTRLTVL.

The chain links TRBV29-1 to TRBJ2-7; 9 bases fit TRBD1. Germline CDR1 and CDR2: SQVTM and ANQGSEA. CDR3 size: 12 residues. J lost 3 bases, V lost 6 bases, and 3 bases had no gene match. CDR3 sequence reads: CSVVGQGYEQYF. DNA of the CDR3: TGCAGCGTGGTGGGACAGGGCTACGAGCAGTACTTC.

In this sample, this clone turned up a few times. The chain employs TRBV9 and TRBJ1-1; 9 bases match TRBD1. V shed 4 bases and J 5 bases; nucleotides not matched to a gene: 21. The CDR3 is 19 amino acids. Germline CDR1 reads SGDLS; CDR2 reads YYNGEE. The CDR3 nucleotides read TGTGCCAGCAGCCGGGGAGCGTTGACAGGGGGTACTGGGTTGACTGAAGCTTTCTTT. It is translated as CASSRGALTGGTGLTEAFF.

A few counts support this clone. V gene TRBV4-1 combines with J gene TRBJ2-1, with D tentatively TRBD1 (5 bases). The CDR3 has 14 amino acids. Germline loops: CDR1 MGHRA, CDR2 YSYEKL. V was cut by 1 base and J by 8 bases, with 12 bases left in between. The CDR3 bases are TGCGCCAGCAGCCAAGGATTTGGGGCTGATGAGCAGTTCTTC. This codes for CASSQGFGADEQFF.

The chain links TRBV5-4 to TRBJ2-7; D might be TRBD2 (6 bases). Germline CDR1 reads SGHNT; CDR2 reads YYREEE (reference sequence). V gave up 3 bases and J gave up 0 bases, with 16 bases separating them. The CDR3 loop spans 16 amino acids. The CDR3 DNA reads as TGTGCCAGCAGCTGGGGAGGTCACTTCGGCTCCTACGAGCAGTACTTC. Residues: CASSWGGHFGSYEQYF.

This chain links TRBV2 with TRBJ2-3; 13 bases agree with TRBD2. Germline values: CDR1 SNHLY, CDR2 FYNNEI. The J segment lost 1 base and the V segment lost 6 bases, leaving 1 base of the junction unmatched. The CDR3 runs to 15 residues. The CDR3 nucleotides read TGTGCCAGCAGGGGACTAGCGGGGCGCACAGATACGCAGTATTTT. Encoded protein: CASRGLAGRTDTQYF.

The J gene is TRBJ2-1, the V gene TRBV7-6; a weak D match, TRBD1 (6 bases). This CDR3 region has 15 residues. Germline CDR1 and CDR2: SGHVS and FNYEAQ. V lost 2 bases to trimming and J lost 5 bases, with 13 bases between them. CDR3 bases: TGTGCCAGCAGCTTAAGGGCAGGGGCGGACAATGAGCAGTTCTTC. It encodes CASSLRAGADNEQFF.

A word on this clone: The sample contains more than one DNA sequence encoding this CDR3. The chain combines TRBV11-3 with TRBJ2-5; D is perhaps TRBD1 (5 bases). Trimming removed 3 bases at V and 5 bases at J, with 10 bases between. The CDR3 spans 13 residues. The germline CDR1 and CDR2 sequences are SGHNT and YENEEA. The DNA for the CDR3 is TGTGCCAGCAGCTTGCAGGGTGCTGAGACCCAGTACTTC. Amino acids: CASSLQGAETQYF. Variable domain in full (rest from reference TRBV11-3 and TRBJ2-5): EAGVVQSPRYKIIEKKQPVAFWCNPISGHNTLYWYLQNLGQGPELLIRYENEEAVDDSQLPKDRFSAERLKGVDSTLKIQPAELGDSAVYLCASSLQGAETQYFGPGTRLLVL.

This clone has only one observation. The chain employs TRBV5-8 and TRBJ2-6; D gene uncertain. Per the germline V gene, CDR1 is SGHTS and CDR2 is YDEGEE. This CDR3 has 16 residues. The ends were cut back, 3 bases at V and 4 bases at J, with 14 bases in the middle. CDR3: CASSSRRVSGANVLTF. The CDR3 DNA sequence: TGTGCCAGCAGCTCCCGCCGGGTTTCCGGGGCCAACGTCCTGACTTTC.

This chain uses TRBV5-1 with TRBJ1-3; 8 bases map to TRBD1. V lost 5 bases and J lost 3; bases outside the gene matches: 7. CDR1 SGHRS and CDR2 YFSETQ come from the germline V gene. There are 15 residues in the CDR3. The CDR3 coding sequence is TGCGCCAGCAGTCCTCAGGGGGCTGGTGGAAACACCATATATTTT. Translated: CASSPQGAGGNTIYF. Supplemented by reference TRBV5-1 and TRBJ1-3, the full variable domain reads KAGVTQTPRYLIKTRGQQVTLSCSPISGHRSVSWYQQTPGQGLQFLFEYFSETQRNKGNFPGRFSGRQFSNSRSEMNVSTLELGDSALYLCASSPQGAGGNTIYFGEGSWLTVV.

This clone has just a few counts. V and J are TRBV6-1 and TRBJ2-1; 9 nucleotides line up with TRBD1. V gave up 7 bases and J gave up 4 bases; unmatched junction bases: 8. The germline gives CDR1 MNHNS, CDR2 SASEGT. This CDR3 region has 15 residues. Here the CDR3 reads CASILDRGMYNEQFF. DNA for the CDR3: TGTGCCAGCATTCTAGACAGGGGGATGTACAATGAGCAGTTCTTC.

The chain has TRBV7-2 and TRBJ1-2; TRBD1 agrees at 9 bases. Per the germline V gene, CDR1 is SGHTA and CDR2 is FQGNSA. The CDR3 sequence is 15 residues long. The junction had 8 bases not matched to a gene; V was cut back by 4 bases and J by 5 bases. The chain's CDR3 is CASSSGGTGFYGYTF. The CDR3 nucleotides are TGTGCCAGCAGCTCAGGAGGGACAGGGTTTTATGGCTACACCTTC.

This clone was counted once. The CDR3 loop reads CASSPAIGDEQFF. Written as DNA, the CDR3 is TGTGCCAGCTCACCAGCAATCGGTGATGAGCAGTTCTTC. The chain is built from TRBV18 and TRBJ2-1, with D unclear. There are 13 residues in the CDR3. V shed 2 bases and J shed 8 bases, with 10 bases lying between them. Per the germline V gene, CDR1 is KGHSH and CDR2 is LQKENI.

This clone was seen a single time. This chain joins TRBV6-1 and TRBJ1-2; D unresolved. Trimming stripped 1 base from V and 10 bases from J, with 10 bases between. The germline gives CDR1 MNHNS, CDR2 SASEGT. CDR3 length: 12 residues. The CDR3 here is CASSEVQFPYTF. CDR3 DNA sequence: TGTGCCAGCAGTGAAGTACAGTTCCCCTACACCTTC.

This chain connects TRBV7-3 to TRBJ1-2, with 10 bases fitting TRBD1. The CDR3 loop spans 15 amino acids. Per germline, CDR1 SGHTA and CDR2 FQGTGA. Trimming cost V 5 bases and J 9 bases; bases outside gene matches: 12. The CDR3 nucleotides are TGTGCCAGCAGCGACGGACAGGGGGGTATTAAAAGCTACACCTTC. Residues: CASSDGQGGIKSYTF.

The chain joins TRBV6-1 to TRBJ1-1; tentatively, D is TRBD1 (5 bases). The germline CDR1 and CDR2 sequences are MNHNS and SASEGT. Trimming took off 3 bases at V and 1 base at J, with 9 bases between the two ends. This CDR3 is 14 amino acids long. The chain's CDR3 is CASSERRGNTEAFF. The DNA of the CDR3 is TGTGCCAGCAGTGAGAGAAGGGGGAACACTGAAGCTTTCTTT.

This rearrangement joins TRBV4-2 to TRBJ2-1, with TRBD2 matching 9 bases. The V segment lost 0 bases and the J segment 4 bases; nucleotides outside the gene matches: 16. Per germline, CDR1 LGHNA and CDR2 YNFKEQ. The CDR3 covers 20 residues. In DNA form, the CDR3 reads TGTGCCAGCAGCCAAGATCTTTGGCCTAGCGGGGACTATAAATACAATGAGCAGTTCTTC. Encoded protein: CASSQDLWPSGDYKYNEQFF.

The chain uses TRBV28 and TRBJ2-2; the D is unclear. Trimming pared 8 bases from V and 5 bases from J, leaving 15 bases between. CDR1 MDHEN and CDR2 SYDVKM come from the germline V gene. The CDR3 spans 14 residues. Written as DNA, the CDR3 is TGTGCCAGCTACTCGATTGGCGGAACCGGGGAGCTGTTTTTT. This translates into CASYSIGGTGELFF. The full variable domain, with the rest looked up from reference TRBV28 and TRBJ2-2, is DVKVTQSSRYLVKRTGEKVFLECVQDMDHENMFWYRQDPGLGLRLIYFSYDVKMKEKGDIPEGYSVSREKKERFSLILESASTNQTSMYLCASYSIGGTGELFFGEGSRLTVL.

The chain has TRBV28 and TRBJ2-2, with D perhaps TRBD2 (5 bases). CDR1 and CDR2 from the germline V gene are MDHEN and SYDVKM. With 3 bases removed from V and 4 bases from J, the gap between germline ends came to 12 bases. This CDR3 is 15 amino acids long. The CDR3 here is CASSFEDAGTGELFF. The CDR3 coding sequence is TGTGCCAGCAGTTTTGAGGACGCGGGCACCGGGGAGCTGTTTTTT.

The rearrangement uses TRBV6-5 and TRBJ1-1, with D hard to call. CDR1 and CDR2 (germline): MNHEY, SVGAGI. CDR3 length: 13 residues. Trimming left V 2 bases short and J 4 bases short, with 8 bases between. The CDR3 here is CASSYARGTEAFF. The CDR3 nucleotides read TGTGCCAGCAGTTACGCGCGGGGCACTGAAGCTTTCTTT.

This clone was detected only once. V usage is TRBV19 and J usage is TRBJ2-5, with 7 positions matching TRBD2. The V segment lost 3 bases and the J segment 4 bases; nucleotides outside the gene matches: 8. The CDR3 spans 15 residues. Germline V gene data show CDR1 as LNHDA and CDR2 as SQIVND (reference sequence). The chain's CDR3 is CASSISSGEGETQYF. CDR3 DNA: TGTGCCAGTAGTATTTCCAGCGGGGAGGGAGAGACCCAGTACTTC.

The gene calls are TRBV9 and TRBJ2-2; D gene unclear. V gave up 3 bases and J gave up 6 bases, with 9 bases separating them. The length of the CDR3 is 13 residues. From germline, CDR1 is SGDLS and CDR2 YYNGEE. CDR3 protein: CASSAAGAGELFF. In nucleotides, the CDR3 is TGTGCCAGCAGCGCCGCCGGAGCCGGGGAGCTGTTTTTT.

The chain has TRBV5-3 and TRBJ1-1; possible D gene TRBD1, 6 bases. TRBV5-3 belongs to the ORF category, with a function that is uncertain. The V and J ends lost 1 base and 4 bases respectively, with 11 bases between them. This CDR3 contains 14 residues. In nucleotides, the CDR3 is TGTGCCAGAAGCTTGTCAGGGGAGAGCACTGAAGCTTTCTTT. This gives the protein CARSLSGESTEAFF.

The genes are TRBV7-9 and TRBJ1-1; D possibly corresponds to TRBD1 (6 bases). Trimming removed 4 bases from V and 4 bases from J, with 10 bases in between. CDR1 SEHNR and CDR2 FQNEAQ come from the germline V gene (reference sequence). This CDR3 spans 13 amino acids. The CDR3 here is CASSSGQPTEAFF. CDR3 bases: TGTGCCAGCAGCTCCGGACAGCCCACTGAAGCTTTCTTT.

J is TRBJ1-6 and V is TRBV9; perhaps TRBD1 as D (5 bases). V was trimmed by 1 base and J by 6 bases, leaving 14 bases between them. In germline, CDR1 is SGDLS, CDR2 YYNGEE. The CDR3 is 16 residues long. The CDR3 region has the DNA TGTGCCAGCAGCGTATCGCAAGGGGCCGGTAATTCACCCCTCCACTTT. Translation: CASSVSQGAGNSPLHF.